The source of this T cell receptor beta chain is a study of T cell responses to AZD1222 COVID-19 vaccine (TCRdb year 2021). Describing the broader study: AZD1222 recipients given second doses at about 4 weeks or at about 12 weeks were pooled, since spike-specific TCR depth and breadth were not found to differ between the two schedules. A total of under 250 trial participants underwent TCR sequencing, of whom about 200 had received two doses of AZD1222 and 26 had received two doses of the MenACWY control vaccine. Trial participants were enrolled by age into 18-55, 56-69 and 70-plus year subgroups, with around 140, 26 and 57 TCR-sequenced participants respectively. The paper as a whole reports these results and caveats: A significant rise in spike-specific TCR breadth and depth was observed after two AZD1222 doses relative to day 0 and relative to MenACWY recipients. The 56-69-year group was small, and its depth increase did not reach significance, likely because of low power. Participants were mostly white British and included more females than males, and it was suggested by the authors that clonal diversity may have been underestimated. Conclusions about previously exposed vaccinees are limited, since just six AZD1222 recipients were seropositive for SARS-CoV-2 at baseline. Reportedly, almost half of the unique spike-specific TCRs recognized epitopes lying outside the regions that are mutated in the B.1.351 and B.1.1.7 variants. Vaccine-associated CD4 TCRs spanned the whole spike protein, with dominant responses in regions 160-218 and 743-854. Because no day 14 peak-response samples were available, repertoires were characterized only after the peak T cell response.

The CDR3 runs 13 amino acids, cysteine and phenylalanine included. This entry keeps only the CDR3 DNA: 39 bases, framed from base 1. Taken from the germline V gene, the CDR1 and CDR2 loops are SQVTM and ANQGSEA. Trimming takes 7 bases off V and 4 bases off J; junction bases not matched to a gene: 9. The CDR3 regions of human TCRbeta chains were subjected to immunosequencing. Processing in the source paper ran as follows. Repertoire TCRs were matched against a reference library of SARS-CoV-2-specific TCRs generated with the MIRA antigen-specificity platform. Breadth meant the fraction of unique TCRs that were SARS-CoV-2-associated, whereas depth meant the fraction of total T cells that were SARS-CoV-2-associated. Using the MIRA data, every spike-specific TCR was mapped to the spike region that the TCR reacted to and assigned to either a CD4 or a CD8 class. Log10-transformed breadth and depth values were compared by one-way ANOVA with Sidak's multiple comparisons tests. Sourced from immuneACCESS, this table was stored by TCRdb with only in-frame sequences that have V and J called. A share of the clones is absent; for the studies checked, an unresolved V gene accounts for under half, and the remainder has no known explanation. Clonal size and the V and J genes are those of that table, whereas D and trimming came from the DNA. The sample records roughly 120,000 clones, around 86% of which are singletons. The top ten clonotypes cover 0.95% to 1.5% of the sample.

The time point label here, explained by the study, means: baseline before first vaccination. The vaccinee samples were drawn from two UK trials, COV001 and COV002, one of which was a single-blind randomized controlled phase 2/3 trial testing AZD1222 (ChAdOx1 nCoV-19) in healthy adults. For TCRbeta chain sequencing, PBMC samples were collected from trial participants at day 0 and at day 28 after the second dose. A remark on this clone: Its binding antigen is unknown. Base quality data are lacking; no much larger clone is found one base away.

The clonotype was recovered from an adult in good health. The chain was built from TRBV29-1 and TRBJ1-1, with 7 central nucleotides matching TRBD1. This specimen consisted of peripheral blood, obtained on day 0 of AZD1222 vaccination. The CDR3 amino acid sequence is: CSGSDRVGTEAFF. The nucleotides are TGCAGCGGATCAGACAGGGTGGGCACTGAAGCTTTCTTT. With all but the CDR3 taken from the reference TRBV29-1 and TRBJ1-1 genes, the full variable domain is: SAVISQKPSRDICQRGTSLTIQCQVDSQVTMMFWYRQQPGQSLTLIATANQGSEATYESGFVIDKFPISRPNLTFSTLTVSNMSPEDSSIYLCSGSDRVGTEAFFGQGTRLTVV.